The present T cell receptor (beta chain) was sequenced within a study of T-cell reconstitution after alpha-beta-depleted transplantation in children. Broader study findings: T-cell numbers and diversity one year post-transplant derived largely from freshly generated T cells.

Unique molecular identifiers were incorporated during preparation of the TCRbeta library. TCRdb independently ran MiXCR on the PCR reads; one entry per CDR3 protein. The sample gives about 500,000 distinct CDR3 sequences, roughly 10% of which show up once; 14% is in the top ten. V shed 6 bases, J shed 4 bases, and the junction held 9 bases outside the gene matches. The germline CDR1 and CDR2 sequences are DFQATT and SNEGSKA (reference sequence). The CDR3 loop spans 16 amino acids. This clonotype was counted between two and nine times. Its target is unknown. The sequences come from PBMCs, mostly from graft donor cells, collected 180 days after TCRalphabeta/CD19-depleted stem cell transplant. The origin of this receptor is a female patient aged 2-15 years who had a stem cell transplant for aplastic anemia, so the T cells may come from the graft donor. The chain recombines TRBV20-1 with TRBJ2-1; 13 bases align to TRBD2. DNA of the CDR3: TGCAGTGCCTGGACTAGCGGGGGAGAGAAATACAATGAGCAGTTCTTC. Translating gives CSAWTSGGEKYNEQFF.